This T cell receptor beta chain was captured by sequencing in a study of T cells in Graves' hyperthyroidism and ophthalmopathy. This clonotype was seen ten or more times. The germline gives CDR1 SGHTA, CDR2 FQGNSA. CDR3 length: 14 amino acids. V shed 0 bases and J 4 bases; nucleotides not matched to a gene: 0. There were TCR beta CDR3 regions amplified from RNA transcripts. HTBI primers were employed in a first-round RT-PCR of the TCR CDR3. TCRdb ran MiXCR on the multiplex PCR reads and lists one entry per CDR3 protein. The sample records under 300,000 distinct CDR3 sequences, roughly an eighth being singletons.

V usage is TRBV7-2 and J usage is TRBJ1-2; 9 bases align to TRBD1. Sample: blood. The receptor was isolated from a woman between 40 and 50 years old with Graves' hyperthyroidism. The CDR3 region has the DNA TGTGCCAGCAGCTTAGCGGACAGGGGCTATGGCTACACCTTC. Translating it yields CASSLADRGYGYTF. Complete variable domain (other parts from reference TRBV7-2 and TRBJ1-2): GAGVSQSPSNKVTEKGKDVELRCDPISGHTALYWYRQSLGQGLEFLIYFQGNSAPDKSGLPSDRFSAERTGGSVSTLTIQRTQQEDSAVYLCASSLADRGYGYTFGSGTRLTVV.